These 15 T cell receptor beta chains share one sample of origin, sequenced in a study of glioma-infiltrating T cells after dendritic cell vaccination. Method: immunoSEQ multiplex PCR; TCRdb's copy keeps in-frame clones and lacks some. Of about 90,000 clones in the sample, more than 75% are singletons; the top ten hold roughly 2.9%. This specimen consisted of blood, obtained before dendritic cell vaccination. The receptors derive from a human donor with glioblastoma.

The chain recombines TRBV6-5 with TRBJ2-7; D may be TRBD1 (7 bases). This CDR3 is 13 amino acids long. V was shortened by 2 bases and J by 9 bases, with 14 bases between the two germline ends. Germline CDR1 MNHEY, CDR2 SVGAGI. CDR3 loop: CASSYDSGDRQYF. CDR3 sequence (DNA): TGTGCCAGCAGTTACGATTCGGGGGACAGGCAGTACTTC.

The chain employs TRBV5-1 and TRBJ1-2, with 8 bases identical to TRBD1. Germline V lookup: CDR1 SGHRS, CDR2 YFSETQ. Trimming took 0 bases from V and 6 from J; bases not matched to a gene: 7. The CDR3 extends over 15 amino acids. CDR3 nucleotide sequence: TGCGCCAGCAGCTTGGCATCAGGGGGCGAGGATGGCTACACCTTC. Amino acid sequence: CASSLASGGEDGYTF.

V is TRBV28 and J is TRBJ1-4; TRBD1 might be the D (6 bases). V was shortened by 3 bases and J by 8 bases, with 19 bases between the two germline ends. CDR3 length equals 16 residues. Germline loops: CDR1 MDHEN, CDR2 SYDVKM. The CDR3 DNA reads TGTGCCAGCAGTTTTGATCCGGGACATCCCCTCGAAAAACTGTTTTTT. Its protein product is CASSFDPGHPLEKLFF.

The chain has TRBV5-1 and TRBJ2-5, with 8 bases fitting TRBD1. The V segment lost 5 bases and the J segment 2 bases; nucleotides outside the gene matches: 8. Germline V gene lookup returns CDR1 SGHRS and CDR2 YFSETQ. The CDR3 is made up of 15 amino acids. This chain's CDR3 is CASSSGQGPQETQYF. CDR3 nucleotide sequence: TGCGCCAGCAGTTCCGGACAGGGTCCTCAAGAGACCCAGTACTTC.

The sample holds a few counts of this clone. The J gene is TRBJ1-1, the V gene TRBV14, with TRBD1 matching over 7 bases. V dropped 6 bases and J dropped 8; count of bases not matched to a gene: 12. CDR3 length equals 14 residues. Germline loops: CDR1 SGHDN, CDR2 FVKESK. The CDR3 protein is CASSVRQGGGEAFF. The CDR3 coding sequence is TGTGCCAGCAGTGTCAGACAGGGAGGAGGGGAAGCTTTCTTT.

This rearrangement joins TRBV4-2 to TRBJ1-2; 9 bases align to TRBD1. The length of the CDR3 is 16 residues. The V gene end was trimmed by 3 bases and the J gene end by 5 bases; junction bases not matched to a gene: 10. Germline assignment: CDR1 LGHNA and CDR2 YNFKEQ. The CDR3 reads CASSHGSGQGYYGYTF. The CDR3 DNA follows: TGTGCCAGCAGCCACGGAAGCGGACAGGGGTATTATGGCTACACCTTC.

The chain links TRBV29-1 to TRBJ2-1; no reliable D call. CDR3 length: 11 residues. CDR1 is SQVTM and CDR2 is ANQGSEA in the germline V gene. V was pared by 2 bases and J by 9 bases, with 8 bases between. The CDR3 region has the DNA TGCAGCGTTGAAAGCGATGGTGAGCAGTTCTTC. This sequence encodes CSVESDGEQFF.

The chain carries TRBV10-2 and TRBJ2-7; D is possibly TRBD1 (6 bases). This CDR3 has 14 residues. Per the germline V gene, CDR1 is WSHSY and CDR2 is SAAADI. V shed 6 bases and J shed 5 bases, with 17 bases lying between them. This CDR3 reads CASRGPQGFHEQYF. The CDR3 nucleotides are TGCGCCAGCAGGGGACCTCAGGGGTTCCACGAGCAGTACTTC.

This clone was detected once. This rearrangement joins TRBV5-1 to TRBJ2-2; 8 nucleotides agree with TRBD1. Trimming removed 2 bases from V and 5 bases from J; junction bases left unmatched: 11. This CDR3 is built from 17 residues. Germline V gene sequence: CDR1 SGHRS, CDR2 YFSETQ. CDR3 DNA: TGCGCCAGCAGCTTACTACGGACAGGGACAGTTACCGGGGAGCTGTTTTTT. Protein: CASSLLRTGTVTGELFF.

V gene TRBV11-2 combines with J gene TRBJ2-7; 7 positions agree with TRBD1. V lost 6 bases to trimming and J lost 5 bases; unmatched junction nucleotides: 7. Germline assignment: CDR1 SGHAT and CDR2 FQNNGV. This CDR3 has 13 residues. CDR3 bases: TGTGCCAGCAGGCCACAGGGGACCAACGAGCAGTACTTC. This codes for CASRPQGTNEQYF.

The chain has TRBV27 and TRBJ2-5, with D possibly being TRBD1 (6 bases). The CDR3 sequence is 13 residues long. The V and J ends lost 6 bases and 2 bases respectively, with 10 bases between them. The germline gives CDR1 MNHEY, CDR2 SMNVEV (reference sequence). Written as DNA, the CDR3 is TGTGCCAGCAGGTTGACAGGACAAGAGACCCAGTACTTC. This encodes CASRLTGQETQYF.

This chain uses TRBV5-1 with TRBJ2-7, with TRBD1 matching 9 bases. Trimming removed 1 base from V and 3 bases from J; junction bases left unmatched: 8. The length of the CDR3 is 16 residues. Germline V CDR1 and CDR2: SGHRS, YFSETQ. The CDR3 bases are TGCGCCAGCAGCTTGCCCGGGACAGGGACAATCTACGAGCAGTACTTC. As protein: CASSLPGTGTIYEQYF. Together with reference TRBV5-1 and TRBJ2-7, the CDR3 gives the full variable domain: KAGVTQTPRYLIKTRGQQVTLSCSPISGHRSVSWYQQTPGQGLQFLFEYFSETQRNKGNFPGRFSGRQFSNSRSEMNVSTLELGDSALYLCASSLPGTGTIYEQYFGPGTRLTVT.

The V call is TRBV19, the J call TRBJ2-3; no firm D call. Germline CDR1 and CDR2: LNHDA and SQIVND (reference sequence). The CDR3 runs to 12 residues. Trimming removed 6 bases from V and 10 bases from J, with 14 bases in between. The CDR3 loop reads CASRPGGGAQYF. The CDR3 DNA sequence: TGTGCCAGTAGGCCGGGTGGCGGAGCGCAGTATTTT.

V is TRBV7-9 and J is TRBJ1-2, with 9 bases fitting TRBD1. With V trimmed by 4 bases and J by 3 bases, 9 bases remained unmatched. Germline lookup yields CDR1 SEHNR and CDR2 FQNEAQ (reference sequence). CDR3 size: 16 residues. The CDR3 loop reads CASSSRDRDYDYGYTF. Here the CDR3 DNA reads TGTGCCAGCAGCTCTCGGGACAGGGACTACGACTATGGCTACACCTTC.

This chain joins TRBV6-1 and TRBJ1-1; the D is unclear. Between the trimmed V and J ends, which lost 2 bases and 11 bases, there was a span of 6 bases. Germline V gives CDR1 MNHNS, CDR2 SASEGT. The CDR3 has 10 amino acids. CDR3 coding DNA: TGTGCCAGCAGTGAAACTAGGGCTTTCTTT. Amino acid sequence: CASSETRAFF.